This T cell receptor (beta chain) was documented in a study of a mutant IDH1 vaccine in newly diagnosed glioma. Only in-frame clones appear in the TCRdb table, and some are missing; sequencing was by immunoSEQ multiplex PCR. The sample comprises around 46,000 clones, 78% of which are singletons, and 5.2% rests with the top ten. Time point indicated: week 5, during vaccination. Topical imiquimod was applied with each vaccine dose, which held 300 ug of mutant IDH1 20-mer peptide. As for this clone: Its antigen remains unknown.

The CDR3 is 12 amino acids. The V and J ends lost 3 bases and 12 bases respectively, with 16 bases between them. The sample was PBMCs, taken from a glioma patient whose treatment included an IDH1 peptide vaccine. The receptor was isolated from a man aged 50 or older with glioma. The rearrangement uses TRBV5-3 and TRBJ2-7; D assignment may be TRBD1 or TRBD2 (5 bases each). TRBV5-3 counts as an open reading frame of uncertain function. The CDR3, as DNA: TGTGCCAGAAGCTGGGGACGGTCGGTAGGGTACTTC. It yields the protein CARSWGRSVGYF.